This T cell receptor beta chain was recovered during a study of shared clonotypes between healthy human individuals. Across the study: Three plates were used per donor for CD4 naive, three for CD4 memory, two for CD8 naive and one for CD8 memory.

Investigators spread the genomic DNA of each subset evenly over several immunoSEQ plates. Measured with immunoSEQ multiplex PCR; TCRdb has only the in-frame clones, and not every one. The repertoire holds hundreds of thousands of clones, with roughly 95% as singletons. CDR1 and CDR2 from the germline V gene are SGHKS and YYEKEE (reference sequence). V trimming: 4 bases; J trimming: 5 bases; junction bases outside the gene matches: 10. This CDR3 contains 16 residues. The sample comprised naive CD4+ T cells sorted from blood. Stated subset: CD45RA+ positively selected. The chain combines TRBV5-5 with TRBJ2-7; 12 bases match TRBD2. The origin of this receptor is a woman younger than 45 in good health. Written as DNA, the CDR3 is TGTGCCAGCAGCAAGCTGCTAGCGGGAGGGCCAGACGAGCAGTACTTC. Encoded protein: CASSKLLAGGPDEQYF.